The 10 T cell receptor beta chains below all came from one sample that was sequenced in a study of shared clonotypes between healthy human individuals (dated by TCRdb to between 2020 and 2021). Library construction relied on the immunoSEQ multiplex PCR assay. TCRdb provides this immuneACCESS table in a form limited to in-frame rearrangements. Some clones are lacking; in checked studies, under half of them reflect an unresolved V gene, and why the rest are absent is not known. Recorded for this sample are under 600,000 clones; about 97% of them occurred a single time. Jointly, the top ten make up around 0.058% of the sample. Sample: naive CD4+ T cells sorted from blood. What this sample's cell subset or site label stands for: CD45RA+ positively selected. The receptors originated from a woman aged 30 to 39 in good health.

The DNA for the CDR3 is TGTGCCAGCGCGACGCCTAGAGGTCCCCGAGAGCTGTTTTTT. It specifies CASATPRGPRELFF. The chain combines TRBV7-2 with TRBJ2-2; D not resolved. The CDR3 covers 14 residues. CDR1 and CDR2 from the germline V gene are SGHTA and FQGNSA. V was clipped by 8 bases and J by 11 bases, with 21 bases between them.

The V gene is TRBV28, the J gene TRBJ2-1; D remains ambiguous. The CDR3 has 15 amino acids. Between the trimmed V and J ends, which lost 3 bases and 4 bases, there was a span of 13 bases. Germline-derived CDR1 and CDR2 are MDHEN and SYDVKM. Here the CDR3 reads CASSFADGRYNEQFF. DNA of the CDR3: TGTGCCAGCAGTTTCGCGGACGGTAGATACAATGAGCAGTTCTTC.

This chain links TRBV5-1 with TRBJ2-3, with 10 bases that match TRBD2. V lost 6 bases to trimming and J lost 0 bases; unmatched junction nucleotides: 1. Germline assignment: CDR1 SGHRS and CDR2 YFSETQ. The CDR3 runs to 14 residues. The CDR3 is CASKREGSTDTQYF. In DNA form, the CDR3 reads TGCGCCAGCAAGCGGGAGGGTAGCACAGATACGCAGTATTTT.

V and J are TRBV28 and TRBJ2-7; 7 bases match TRBD2. V lost 5 bases, J lost 0 bases, and 4 bases stayed unmatched. This CDR3 has 14 residues. CDR1 MDHEN and CDR2 SYDVKM come from the germline V gene. CDR3 residues: CASSVASGSYEQYF. CDR3 nucleotides: TGTGCCAGCAGTGTGGCTAGCGGCTCCTACGAGCAGTACTTC.

This chain links TRBV29-1 with TRBJ2-4, with D perhaps matching TRBD2 (5 bases). Germline V lookup: CDR1 SQVTM, CDR2 ANQGSEA. The CDR3 covers 16 residues. V was cut by 4 bases and J by 1 base, with 17 bases left in between. This chain's CDR3 is CSVAPHGLGAKNIQYF. The CDR3 DNA follows: TGCAGCGTTGCCCCGCACGGACTGGGGGCCAAAAACATTCAGTACTTC.

In this sample, this clone turned up once. V gene TRBV4-1 combines with J gene TRBJ1-5; D possibly corresponds to TRBD1 (6 bases). The CDR3 length is 16 residues. The V and J ends lost 2 bases and 0 bases respectively, with 11 bases between them. Germline loops: CDR1 MGHRA, CDR2 YSYEKL. The CDR3 DNA reads TGCGCCAGCAGCCAAAACCGGGACATTAGCAATCAGCCCCAGCATTTT. It translates to CASSQNRDISNQPQHF.

CDR3 loop: CASSSGGVRNQPQHF. The CDR3 DNA follows: TGTGCCAGCAGCTCAGGAGGGGTTCGCAATCAGCCCCAGCATTTT. The chain combines TRBV5-4 with TRBJ1-5; D perhaps matches TRBD1 (5 bases). The CDR3 has 15 amino acids. From germline, CDR1 is SGHNT and CDR2 YYREEE (reference sequence). The ends were cut back, 3 bases at V and 2 bases at J, with 12 bases in the middle.

The rearrangement links TRBV6-5 to TRBJ2-5; D ambiguous. This CDR3 is 13 amino acids long. Germline V gene lookup returns CDR1 MNHEY and CDR2 SVGAGI. V gave up 2 bases and J gave up 3 bases, with 7 bases separating them. CDR3 in amino acids: CASSYGQKETQYF. Here the CDR3 DNA reads TGTGCCAGCAGTTACGGCCAGAAAGAGACCCAGTACTTC.

CDR3 in DNA: TGTGCCACCGAAACGGATAACACCGGGGAGCTGTTTTTT. It translates to CATETDNTGELFF. This sequence joins TRBV19 and TRBJ2-2, with no clear D. CDR1 and CDR2 from the germline V gene are LNHDA and SQIVND (reference sequence). V lost 10 bases and J lost 2, with 11 bases in between. The CDR3 is 13 residues long.

The V call is TRBV28, the J call TRBJ1-5, with D maybe TRBD1 (6 bases). The CDR3 runs to 15 residues. Per germline, CDR1 MDHEN and CDR2 SYDVKM. Trimming took 5 bases from V and 7 from J, leaving 18 bases between them. CDR3 bases: TGTGCCAGCAGTCCTGGGGCAGGGGCAAGACAGCCCCAGCATTTT. This encodes CASSPGAGARQPQHF.